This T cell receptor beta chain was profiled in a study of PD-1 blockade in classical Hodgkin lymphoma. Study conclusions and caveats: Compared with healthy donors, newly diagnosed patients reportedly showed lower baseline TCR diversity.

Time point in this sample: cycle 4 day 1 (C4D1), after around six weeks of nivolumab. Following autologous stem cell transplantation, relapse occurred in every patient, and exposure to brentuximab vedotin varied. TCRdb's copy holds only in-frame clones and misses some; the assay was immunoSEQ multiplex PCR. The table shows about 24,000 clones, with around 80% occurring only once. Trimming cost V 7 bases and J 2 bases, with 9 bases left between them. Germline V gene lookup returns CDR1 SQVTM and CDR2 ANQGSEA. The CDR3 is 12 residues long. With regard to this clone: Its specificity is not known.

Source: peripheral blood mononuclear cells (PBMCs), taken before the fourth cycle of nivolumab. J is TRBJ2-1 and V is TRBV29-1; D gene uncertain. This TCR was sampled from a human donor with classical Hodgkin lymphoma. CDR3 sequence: CSARHTYNEQFF. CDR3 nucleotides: TGCAGCGCCCGACATACCTACAATGAGCAGTTCTTC.